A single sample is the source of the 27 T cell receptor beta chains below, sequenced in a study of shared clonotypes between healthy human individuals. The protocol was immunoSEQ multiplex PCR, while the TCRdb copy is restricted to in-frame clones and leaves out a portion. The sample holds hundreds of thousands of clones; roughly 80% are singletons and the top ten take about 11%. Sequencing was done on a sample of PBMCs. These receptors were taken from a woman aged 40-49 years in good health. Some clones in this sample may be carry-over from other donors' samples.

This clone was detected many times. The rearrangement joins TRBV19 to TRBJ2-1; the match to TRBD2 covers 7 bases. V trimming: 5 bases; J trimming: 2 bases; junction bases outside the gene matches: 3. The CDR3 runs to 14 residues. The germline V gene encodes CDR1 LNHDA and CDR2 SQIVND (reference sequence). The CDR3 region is CASSWGGTYNEQFF. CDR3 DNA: TGTGCCAGTAGTTGGGGGGGGACCTACAATGAGCAGTTCTTC.

In DNA, the CDR3 is TGTGCCAGCAGCCCAGATGGGACAGGATCTAGCTACGAGCAGTACTTC. Its translation is CASSPDGTGSSYEQYF. The chain combines TRBV27 with TRBJ2-7; 8 bases match TRBD1. Germline V CDR1 and CDR2: MNHEY, SMNVEV (reference sequence). The CDR3 runs to 16 residues. Losses at the gene ends were 6 bases for V and 3 bases for J; bases not matched to a gene: 13.

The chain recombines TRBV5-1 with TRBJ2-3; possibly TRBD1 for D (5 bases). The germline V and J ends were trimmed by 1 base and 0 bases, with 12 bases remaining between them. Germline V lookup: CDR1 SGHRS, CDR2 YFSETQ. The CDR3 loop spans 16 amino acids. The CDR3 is CASSLKTDPSTDTQYF. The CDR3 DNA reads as TGCGCCAGCAGCTTGAAGACAGACCCTAGCACAGATACGCAGTATTTT.

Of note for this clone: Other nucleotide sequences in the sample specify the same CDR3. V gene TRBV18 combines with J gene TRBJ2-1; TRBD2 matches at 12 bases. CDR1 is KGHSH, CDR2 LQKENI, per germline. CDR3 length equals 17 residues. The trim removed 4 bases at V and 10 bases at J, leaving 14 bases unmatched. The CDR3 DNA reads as TGTGCCAGCTCACACGGACTAGCGGGATTCCCAAAGGGGGAGCAGTTCTTC. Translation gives CASSHGLAGFPKGEQFF. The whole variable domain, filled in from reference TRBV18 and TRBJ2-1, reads NAGVMQNPRHLVRRRGQEARLRCSPMKGHSHVYWYRQLPEEGLKFMVYLQKENIIDESGMPKERFSAEFPKEGPSILRIQQVVRGDSAAYFCASSHGLAGFPKGEQFFGPGTRLTVL.

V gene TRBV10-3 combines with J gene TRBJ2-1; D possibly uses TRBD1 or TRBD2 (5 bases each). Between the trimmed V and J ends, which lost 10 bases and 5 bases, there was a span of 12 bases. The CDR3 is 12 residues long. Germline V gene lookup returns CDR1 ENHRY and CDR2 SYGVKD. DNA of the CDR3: TGTGCCACCCGGGACCGTGACAATGAGCAGTTCTTC. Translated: CATRDRDNEQFF.

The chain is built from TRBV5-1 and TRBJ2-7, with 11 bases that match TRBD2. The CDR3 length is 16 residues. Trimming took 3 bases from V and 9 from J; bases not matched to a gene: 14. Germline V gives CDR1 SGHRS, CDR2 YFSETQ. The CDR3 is CASSSTSGTSGQGQYF. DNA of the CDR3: TGCGCCAGCAGCTCAACCTCCGGGACTAGCGGCCAGGGGCAGTACTTC.

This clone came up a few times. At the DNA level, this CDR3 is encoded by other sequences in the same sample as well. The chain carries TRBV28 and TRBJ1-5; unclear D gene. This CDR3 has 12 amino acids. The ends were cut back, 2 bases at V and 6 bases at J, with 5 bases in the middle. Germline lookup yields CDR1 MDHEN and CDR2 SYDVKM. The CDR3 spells CASSLLGQPQHF. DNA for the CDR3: TGTGCCAGCAGTTTACTAGGTCAGCCCCAGCATTTT.

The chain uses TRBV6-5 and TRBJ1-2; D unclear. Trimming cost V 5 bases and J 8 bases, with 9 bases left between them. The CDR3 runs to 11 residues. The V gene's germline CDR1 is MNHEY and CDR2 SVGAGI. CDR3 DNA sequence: TGTGCCAGCAGTACCGGGGTCGGCTACACCTTC. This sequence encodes CASSTGVGYTF.

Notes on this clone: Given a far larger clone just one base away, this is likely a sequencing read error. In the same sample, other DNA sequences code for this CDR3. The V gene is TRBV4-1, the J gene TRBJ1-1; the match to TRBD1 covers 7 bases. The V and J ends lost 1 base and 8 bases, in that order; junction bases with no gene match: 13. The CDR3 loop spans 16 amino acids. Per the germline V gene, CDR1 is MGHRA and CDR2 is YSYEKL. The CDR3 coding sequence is TGCGCCAGCAGCCAAGGAGGGTTAACAGGGGTCACCGAAGCTTTCTTT. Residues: CASSQGGLTGVTEAFF.

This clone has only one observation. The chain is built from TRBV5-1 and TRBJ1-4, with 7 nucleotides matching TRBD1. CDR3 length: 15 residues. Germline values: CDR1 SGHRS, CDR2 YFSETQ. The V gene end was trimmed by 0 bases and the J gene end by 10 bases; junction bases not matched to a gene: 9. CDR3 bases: TGCGCCAGCAGCTTGGCTGAGGGGGCGCAGGGAAAACTGTTTTTT. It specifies CASSLAEGAQGKLFF.

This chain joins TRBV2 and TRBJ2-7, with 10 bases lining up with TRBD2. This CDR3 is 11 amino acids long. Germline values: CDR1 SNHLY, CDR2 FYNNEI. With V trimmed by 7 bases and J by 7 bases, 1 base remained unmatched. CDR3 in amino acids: CASTTSGEQYF. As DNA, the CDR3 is TGTGCCAGCACGACTAGCGGGGAGCAGTACTTC.

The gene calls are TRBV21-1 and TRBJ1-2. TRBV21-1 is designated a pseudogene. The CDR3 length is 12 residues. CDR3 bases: TGTGCCAGCAGGGGTAGTGGAGATGGCTACACCTTC. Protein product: CASRGSGDGYTF.

This chain's CDR3 is CASSPWRSPDTQYF. CDR3 nucleotide sequence: TGTGCCAGCAGCCCATGGAGAAGCCCAGATACGCAGTATTTT. The chain recombines TRBV9 with TRBJ2-3, with no clear D. CDR1 SGDLS and CDR2 YYNGEE come from the germline V gene. V lost 4 bases, J lost 4 bases, and 13 bases lay in between. The CDR3 has 14 amino acids.

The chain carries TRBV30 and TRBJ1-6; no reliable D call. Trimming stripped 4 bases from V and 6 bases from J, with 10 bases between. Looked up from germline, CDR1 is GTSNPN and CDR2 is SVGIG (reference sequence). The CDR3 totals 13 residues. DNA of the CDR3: TGTGCCTGGACCACGAACTTTAATTCACCCCTCCACTTT. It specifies CAWTTNFNSPLHF.

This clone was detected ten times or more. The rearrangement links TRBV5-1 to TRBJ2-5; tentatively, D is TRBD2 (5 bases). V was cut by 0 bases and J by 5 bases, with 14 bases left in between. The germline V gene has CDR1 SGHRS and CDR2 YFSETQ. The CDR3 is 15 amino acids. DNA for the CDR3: TGCGCCAGCAGCTTGGGAGGGAGCGGCGGGGAGACCCAGTACTTC. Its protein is CASSLGGSGGETQYF.

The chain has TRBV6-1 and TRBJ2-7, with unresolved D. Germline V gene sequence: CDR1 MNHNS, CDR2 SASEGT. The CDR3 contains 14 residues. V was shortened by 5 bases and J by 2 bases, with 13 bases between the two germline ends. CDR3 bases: TGTGCCAGCAGTATCCGGACGGGTACCTACGAGCAGTACTTC. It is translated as CASSIRTGTYEQYF.

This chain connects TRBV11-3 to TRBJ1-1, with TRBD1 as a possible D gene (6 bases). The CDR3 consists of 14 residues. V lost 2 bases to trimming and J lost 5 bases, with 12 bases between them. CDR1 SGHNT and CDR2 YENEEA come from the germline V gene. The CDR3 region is CASSLNRVGTEAFF. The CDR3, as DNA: TGTGCCAGCAGCTTAAACAGGGTTGGTACTGAAGCTTTCTTT.

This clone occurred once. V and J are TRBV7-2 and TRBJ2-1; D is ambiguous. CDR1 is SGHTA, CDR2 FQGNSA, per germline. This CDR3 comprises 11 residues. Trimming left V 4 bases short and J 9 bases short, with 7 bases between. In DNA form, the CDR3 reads TGTGCCAGCAGCTCGGGCGTTGAGCAGTTCTTC. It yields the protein CASSSGVEQFF.

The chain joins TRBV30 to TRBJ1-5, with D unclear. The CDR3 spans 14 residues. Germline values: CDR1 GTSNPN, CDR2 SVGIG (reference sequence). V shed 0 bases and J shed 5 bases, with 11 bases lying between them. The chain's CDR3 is CAWSVVGFDQPQHF. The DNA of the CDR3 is TGTGCCTGGAGTGTAGTAGGGTTCGATCAGCCCCAGCATTTT.

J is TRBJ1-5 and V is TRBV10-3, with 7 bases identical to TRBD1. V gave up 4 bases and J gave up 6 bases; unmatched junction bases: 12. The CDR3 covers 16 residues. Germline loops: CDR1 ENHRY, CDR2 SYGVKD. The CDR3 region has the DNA TGTGCCATCAGTGCCACGAGGGGGCAGGGAGTTCAGCCCCAGCATTTT. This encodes CAISATRGQGVQPQHF.

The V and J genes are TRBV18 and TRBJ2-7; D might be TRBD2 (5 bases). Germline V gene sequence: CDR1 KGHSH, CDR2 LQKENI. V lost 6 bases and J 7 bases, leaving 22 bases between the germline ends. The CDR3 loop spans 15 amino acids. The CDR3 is CASSPFSATIWEQYF. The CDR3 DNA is TGTGCCAGCTCCCCTTTTAGCGCCACGATCTGGGAGCAGTACTTC. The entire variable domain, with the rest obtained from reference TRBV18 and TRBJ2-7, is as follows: NAGVMQNPRHLVRRRGQEARLRCSPMKGHSHVYWYRQLPEEGLKFMVYLQKENIIDESGMPKERFSAEFPKEGPSILRIQQVVRGDSAAYFCASSPFSATIWEQYFGPGTRLTVT.

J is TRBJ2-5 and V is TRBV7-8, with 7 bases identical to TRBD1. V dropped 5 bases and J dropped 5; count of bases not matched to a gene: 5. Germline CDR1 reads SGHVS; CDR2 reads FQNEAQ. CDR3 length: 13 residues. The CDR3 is CASSIDRDETQYF. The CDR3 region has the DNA TGTGCCAGCAGCATAGACAGGGACGAGACCCAGTACTTC.

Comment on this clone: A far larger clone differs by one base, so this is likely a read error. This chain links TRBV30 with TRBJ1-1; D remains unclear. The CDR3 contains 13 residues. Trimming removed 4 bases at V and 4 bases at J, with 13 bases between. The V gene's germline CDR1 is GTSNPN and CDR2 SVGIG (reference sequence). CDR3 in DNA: TGTGCCTGGACATTGCGGCGGAGCACTGAAGCTTTCTTT. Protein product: CAWTLRRSTEAFF.

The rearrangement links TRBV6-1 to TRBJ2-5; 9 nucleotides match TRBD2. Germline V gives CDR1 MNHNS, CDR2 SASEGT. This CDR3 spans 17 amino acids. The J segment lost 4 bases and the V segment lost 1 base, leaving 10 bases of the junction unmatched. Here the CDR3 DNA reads TGTGCCAGCAGTGAAGGGATAGCGGGAGAGATTCGAGAGACCCAGTACTTC. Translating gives CASSEGIAGEIRETQYF.

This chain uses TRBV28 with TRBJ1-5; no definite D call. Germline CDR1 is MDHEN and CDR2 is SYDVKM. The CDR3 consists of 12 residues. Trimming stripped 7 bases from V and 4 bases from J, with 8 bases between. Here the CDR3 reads CASTSGNQPQHF. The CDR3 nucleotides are TGTGCCAGCACCTCGGGGAATCAGCCCCAGCATTTT.

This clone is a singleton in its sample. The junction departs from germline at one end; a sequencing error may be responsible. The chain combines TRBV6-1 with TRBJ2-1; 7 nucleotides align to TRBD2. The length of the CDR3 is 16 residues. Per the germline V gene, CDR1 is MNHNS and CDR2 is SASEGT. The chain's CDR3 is CASSEARLAAYIEQFF. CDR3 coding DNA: TGTGCCAGCAGTGAAGCGCGCCTAGCGGCCTACATTGAGCAGTTCTTC.

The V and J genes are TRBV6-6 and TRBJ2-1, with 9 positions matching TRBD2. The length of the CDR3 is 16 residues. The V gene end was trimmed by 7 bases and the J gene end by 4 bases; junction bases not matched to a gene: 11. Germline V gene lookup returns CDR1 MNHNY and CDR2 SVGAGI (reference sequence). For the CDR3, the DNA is TGTGCCAGCAAAACTCGGGTAGCGGGAGTGTACAATGAGCAGTTCTTC. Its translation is CASKTRVAGVYNEQFF.